The present T cell receptor (beta chain) was sequenced within a study of cytomegalovirus exposure and HLA in healthy donors. The V gene lost 3 bases and the J gene lost 4 bases, with 12 bases spanning the gap. The CDR3 runs 15 residues. CDR1 MDHEN and CDR2 SYDVKM come from the germline V gene. General study findings and limits: Altogether, about 160 TCR beta chains were recorded as cytomegalovirus-associated.

In the case of this clone: Its antigen is still unknown.

PCR employed 60 Vbeta and 13 Jbeta primers. Sequencing used immunoSEQ multiplex PCR; TCRdb keeps in-frame clones, though not all of them. The data hold 150,000 to 200,000 clones, with less than 85% observed a single time. The receptor was derived from a man aged 35 to 55 in good health and CMV-seronegative. This chain uses TRBV28 with TRBJ2-2; D gene unclear. Sequencing input: PBMCs. This CDR3 reads CASSLPGSVTGELFF. CDR3 bases: TGTGCCAGCAGTTTGCCCGGGTCGGTCACCGGGGAGCTGTTTTTT. The whole variable domain, filled in from reference TRBV28 and TRBJ2-2, reads DVKVTQSSRYLVKRTGEKVFLECVQDMDHENMFWYRQDPGLGLRLIYFSYDVKMKEKGDIPEGYSVSREKKERFSLILESASTNQTSMYLCASSLPGSVTGELFFGEGSRLTVL.